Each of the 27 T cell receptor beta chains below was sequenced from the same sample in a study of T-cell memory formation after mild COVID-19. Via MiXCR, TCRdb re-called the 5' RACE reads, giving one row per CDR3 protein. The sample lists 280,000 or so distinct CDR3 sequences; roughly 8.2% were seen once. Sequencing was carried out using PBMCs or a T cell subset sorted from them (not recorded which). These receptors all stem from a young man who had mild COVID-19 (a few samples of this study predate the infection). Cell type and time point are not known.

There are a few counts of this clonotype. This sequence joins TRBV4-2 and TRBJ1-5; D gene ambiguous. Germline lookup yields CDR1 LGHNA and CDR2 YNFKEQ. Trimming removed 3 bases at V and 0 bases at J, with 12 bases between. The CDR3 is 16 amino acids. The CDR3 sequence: CASSQAAEYSNQPQHF. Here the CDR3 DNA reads TGTGCCAGCAGCCAGGCCGCCGAGTATAGCAATCAGCCCCAGCATTTT.

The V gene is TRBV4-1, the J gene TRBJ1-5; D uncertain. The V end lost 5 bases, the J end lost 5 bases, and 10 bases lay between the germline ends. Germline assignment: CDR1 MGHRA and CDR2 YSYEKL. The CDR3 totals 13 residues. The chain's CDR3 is CASSSERDQPQHF. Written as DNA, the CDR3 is TGCGCCAGCAGCTCCGAACGGGATCAGCCCCAGCATTTT.

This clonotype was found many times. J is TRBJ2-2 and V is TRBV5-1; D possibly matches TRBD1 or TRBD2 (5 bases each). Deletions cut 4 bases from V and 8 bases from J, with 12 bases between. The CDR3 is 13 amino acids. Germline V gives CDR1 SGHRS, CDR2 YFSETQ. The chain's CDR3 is CASSLGTSGELFF. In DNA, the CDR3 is TGCGCCAGCAGCCTCGGGACCTCTGGGGAGCTGTTTTTT.

CDR3 DNA sequence: TGTGCCAGCAGTTTTCGGGAGACAGGGGGCGGCTACACCTTC. Translating gives CASSFRETGGGYTF. This chain joins TRBV12-3 or TRBV12-4 and TRBJ1-2; 10 bases line up with TRBD1. The CDR3 loop spans 14 amino acids. With V trimmed by 3 bases and J by 8 bases, 6 bases remained unmatched.

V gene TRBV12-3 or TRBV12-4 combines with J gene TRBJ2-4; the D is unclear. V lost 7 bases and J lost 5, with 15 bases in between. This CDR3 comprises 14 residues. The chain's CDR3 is CASTARSIQNIQYF. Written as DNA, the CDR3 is TGTGCCAGCACCGCCCGTTCTATCCAAAACATTCAGTACTTC.

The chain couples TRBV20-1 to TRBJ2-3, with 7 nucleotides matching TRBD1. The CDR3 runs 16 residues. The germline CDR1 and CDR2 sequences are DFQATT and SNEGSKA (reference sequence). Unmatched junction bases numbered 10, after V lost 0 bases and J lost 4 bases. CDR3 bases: TGCAGTGCTAGAGATCTGGACAGGCAAGAAGCAGATACGCAGTATTTT. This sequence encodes CSARDLDRQEADTQYF.

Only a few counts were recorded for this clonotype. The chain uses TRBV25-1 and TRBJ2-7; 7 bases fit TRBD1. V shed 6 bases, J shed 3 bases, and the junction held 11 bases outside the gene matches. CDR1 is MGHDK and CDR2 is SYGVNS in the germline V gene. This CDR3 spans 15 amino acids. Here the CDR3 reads CASSVEGASRYEQYF. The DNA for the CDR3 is TGTGCCAGCAGCGTCGAGGGGGCCTCCCGCTACGAGCAGTACTTC.

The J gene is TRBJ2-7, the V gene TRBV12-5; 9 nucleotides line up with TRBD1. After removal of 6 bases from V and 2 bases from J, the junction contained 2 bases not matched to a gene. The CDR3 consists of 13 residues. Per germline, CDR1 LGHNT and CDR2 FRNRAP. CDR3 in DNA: TGTGCTAGTGGGGGGACAGGGACCTACGAGCAGTACTTC. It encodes CASGGTGTYEQYF.

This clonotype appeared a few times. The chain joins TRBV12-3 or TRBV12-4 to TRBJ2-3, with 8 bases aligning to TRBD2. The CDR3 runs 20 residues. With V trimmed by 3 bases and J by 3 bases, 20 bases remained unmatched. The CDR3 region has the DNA TGTGCCAGCAGTTTCCCTAAGCGGGGGTTAAAATATGAGGTGACAGATACGCAGTATTTT. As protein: CASSFPKRGLKYEVTDTQYF.

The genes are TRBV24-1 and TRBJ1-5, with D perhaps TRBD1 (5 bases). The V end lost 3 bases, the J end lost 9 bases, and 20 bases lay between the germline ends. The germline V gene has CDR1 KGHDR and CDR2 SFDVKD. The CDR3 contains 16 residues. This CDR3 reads CATSDPLAVVGRPQHF. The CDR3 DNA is TGTGCCACCAGTGATCCTCTCGCGGTCGTGGGGCGGCCCCAGCATTTT.

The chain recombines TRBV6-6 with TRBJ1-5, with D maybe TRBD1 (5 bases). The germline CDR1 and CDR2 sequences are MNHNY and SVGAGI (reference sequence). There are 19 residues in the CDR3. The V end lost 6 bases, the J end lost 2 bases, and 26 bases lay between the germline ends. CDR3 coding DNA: TGTGCCAGCAGCCCCCTTAGGGACGCAGCCGAGAATGGCAATCAGCCCCAGCATTTT. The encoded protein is CASSPLRDAAENGNQPQHF.

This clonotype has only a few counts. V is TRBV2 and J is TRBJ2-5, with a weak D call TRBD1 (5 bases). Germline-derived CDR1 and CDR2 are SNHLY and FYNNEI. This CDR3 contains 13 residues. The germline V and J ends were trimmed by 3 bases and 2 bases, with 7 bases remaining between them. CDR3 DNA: TGTGCCAGCAGTGATCAGGGTCAAGAGACCCAGTACTTC. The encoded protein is CASSDQGQETQYF.

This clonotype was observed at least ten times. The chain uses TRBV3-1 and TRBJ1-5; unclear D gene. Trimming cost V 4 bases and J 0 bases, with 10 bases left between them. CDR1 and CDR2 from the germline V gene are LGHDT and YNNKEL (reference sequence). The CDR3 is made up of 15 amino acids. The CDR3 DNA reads TGTGCCAGCAGCCCGGGAGTGAATAGCAATCAGCCCCAGCATTTT. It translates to CASSPGVNSNQPQHF.

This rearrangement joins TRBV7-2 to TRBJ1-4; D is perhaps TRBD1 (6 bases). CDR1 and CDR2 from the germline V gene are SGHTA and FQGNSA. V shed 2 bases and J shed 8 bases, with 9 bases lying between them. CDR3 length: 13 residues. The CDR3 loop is CASSLRTDEKLFF. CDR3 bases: TGTGCCAGCAGCTTACGGACAGACGAAAAACTGTTTTTT.

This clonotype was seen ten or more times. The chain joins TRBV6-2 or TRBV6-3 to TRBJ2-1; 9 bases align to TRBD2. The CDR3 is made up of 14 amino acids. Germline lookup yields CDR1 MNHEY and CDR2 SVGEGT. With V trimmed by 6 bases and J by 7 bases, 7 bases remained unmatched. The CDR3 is CASSPTSGLNEQFF. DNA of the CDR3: TGTGCCAGCAGCCCGACTAGCGGCCTAAATGAGCAGTTCTTC.

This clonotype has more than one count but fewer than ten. CDR3 region: CASSVTTGPLFF. CDR3 coding DNA: TGTGCCAGCAGCGTGACGACCGGGCCGCTGTTTTTT. The V gene is TRBV9, the J gene TRBJ2-2; D is uncertain. The CDR3 contains 12 residues. Trimming removed 2 bases at V and 13 bases at J, with 12 bases between. The germline CDR1 and CDR2 sequences are SGDLS and YYNGEE.

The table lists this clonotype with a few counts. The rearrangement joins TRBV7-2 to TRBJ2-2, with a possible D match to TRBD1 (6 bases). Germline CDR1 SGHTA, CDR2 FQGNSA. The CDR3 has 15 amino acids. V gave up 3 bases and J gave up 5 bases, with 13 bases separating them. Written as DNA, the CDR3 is TGTGCCAGCAGCTTTGTTGTAGACAGGACCGGGGAGCTGTTTTTT. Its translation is CASSFVVDRTGELFF.

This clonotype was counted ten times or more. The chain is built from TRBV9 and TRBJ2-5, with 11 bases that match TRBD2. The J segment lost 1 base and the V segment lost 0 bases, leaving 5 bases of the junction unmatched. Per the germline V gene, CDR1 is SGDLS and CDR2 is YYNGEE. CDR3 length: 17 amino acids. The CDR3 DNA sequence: TGTGCCAGCAGCGTAGGGTCTAGCGGGGGGCGCCAAGAGACCCAGTACTTC. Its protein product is CASSVGSSGGRQETQYF.

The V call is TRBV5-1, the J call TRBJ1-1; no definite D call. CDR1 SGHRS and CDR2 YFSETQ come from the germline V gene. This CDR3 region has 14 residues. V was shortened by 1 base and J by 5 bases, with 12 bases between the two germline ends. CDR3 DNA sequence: TGCGCCAGCAGCTTGTCCGGGCACCCAACTGAAGCTTTCTTT. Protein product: CASSLSGHPTEAFF.

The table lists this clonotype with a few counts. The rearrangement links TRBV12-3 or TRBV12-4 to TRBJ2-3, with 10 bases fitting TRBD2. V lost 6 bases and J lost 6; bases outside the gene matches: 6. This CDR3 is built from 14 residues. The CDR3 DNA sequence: TGTGCCAGCAGGCTAGCGGGGGCTCCGGATACGCAGTATTTT. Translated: CASRLAGAPDTQYF.

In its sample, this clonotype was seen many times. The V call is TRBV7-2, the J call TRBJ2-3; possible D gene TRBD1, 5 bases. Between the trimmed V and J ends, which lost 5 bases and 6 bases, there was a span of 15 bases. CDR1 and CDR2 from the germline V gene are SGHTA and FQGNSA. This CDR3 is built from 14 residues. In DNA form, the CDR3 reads TGTGCCAGCAGCGCACGACAGTTTCCTGATACGCAGTATTTT. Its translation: CASSARQFPDTQYF.

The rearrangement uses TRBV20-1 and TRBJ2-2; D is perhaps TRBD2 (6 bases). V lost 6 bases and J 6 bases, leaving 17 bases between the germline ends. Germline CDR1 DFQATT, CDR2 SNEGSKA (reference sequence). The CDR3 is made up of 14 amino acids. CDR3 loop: CSAREVRESGELFF. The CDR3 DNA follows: TGCAGTGCCAGGGAGGTCAGGGAGTCCGGGGAGCTGTTTTTT.

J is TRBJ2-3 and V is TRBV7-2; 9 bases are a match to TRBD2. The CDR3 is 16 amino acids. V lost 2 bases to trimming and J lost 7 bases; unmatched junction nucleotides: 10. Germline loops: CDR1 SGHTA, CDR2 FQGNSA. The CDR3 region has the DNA TGTGCCAGCAGCTTAATGCCGCGGGGGGGCCTCAATACGCAGTATTTT. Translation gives CASSLMPRGGLNTQYF.

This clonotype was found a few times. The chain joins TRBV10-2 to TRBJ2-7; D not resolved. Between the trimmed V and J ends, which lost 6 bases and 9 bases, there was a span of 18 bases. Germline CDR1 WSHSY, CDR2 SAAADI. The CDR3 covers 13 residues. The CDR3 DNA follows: TGCGCCAGCAGCGGTCTAGGCCTCTCCGGGCAGTACGTC. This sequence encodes CASSGLGLSGQYV.

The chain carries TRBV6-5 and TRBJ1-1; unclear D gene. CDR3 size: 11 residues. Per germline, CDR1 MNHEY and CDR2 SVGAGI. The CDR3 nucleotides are TGTGCGGGCCCTTGGTGGACTGAAGCTTTCTTT. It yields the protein CAGPWWTEAFF.

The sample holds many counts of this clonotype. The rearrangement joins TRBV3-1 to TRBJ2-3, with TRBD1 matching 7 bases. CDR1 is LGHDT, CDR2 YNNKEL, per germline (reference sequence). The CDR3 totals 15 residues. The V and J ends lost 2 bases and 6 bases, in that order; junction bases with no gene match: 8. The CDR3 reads CASSQKRQGSDTQYF. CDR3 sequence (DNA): TGTGCCAGCAGCCAAAAGAGACAGGGCTCGGATACGCAGTATTTT.

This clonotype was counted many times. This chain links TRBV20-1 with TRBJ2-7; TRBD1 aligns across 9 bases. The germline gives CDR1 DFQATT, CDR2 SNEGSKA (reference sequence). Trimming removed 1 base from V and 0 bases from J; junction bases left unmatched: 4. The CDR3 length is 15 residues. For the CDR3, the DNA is TGCAGTGCTAGAGCTATGGGACAGGGCTCCTACGAGCAGTACTTC. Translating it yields CSARAMGQGSYEQYF.